The rows below give T cell receptor beta chains drawn from one sample of a study of cytomegalovirus exposure and HLA in healthy donors. Here immunoSEQ multiplex PCR was the method, and the copy in TCRdb shows in-frame clones only, minus some. The sample yields some 210,000 clones, around 81% seen once. The sequencing sample was made of PBMCs. The receptors originated from a woman aged 50 to 60 in good health and CMV-seropositive. CDR3s include the opening cysteine and the closing phenylalanine or tryptophan. The order of the fields is D gene, V gene, J gene, clone size, CDR3 DNA, CDR3 protein. The D gene is left open where the match is weak. Clone size is given for some rows only: seen once, a few or many times, or a class if the clone is expanded.

D: NA; V: TRBV2; J: TRBJ1-1; size: few; DNA: TGTGCCAGCAGTGAAGGGGGACTTGAAGCTTTCTTT; CDR3: CASSEGGLEAFF
D: NA; V: TRBV30; J: TRBJ1-1; size: once; DNA: TGTGCCTGGAGTGTCCGGGTCGGGAATGAAGCTTTCTTT; CDR3: CAWSVRVGNEAFF
D: TRBD1; V: TRBV7-9; J: TRBJ2-5; size: NA; DNA: TGTGCCAGCAGCTTAGCGACAGGGGGGGAGACCCAGTACTTC; CDR3: CASSLATGGETQYF
D: TRBD1; V: TRBV28; J: TRBJ2-2; size: once; DNA: TGTGCCAGCATCCCTGACAGGGGGCGCGATGGGGAGCTGTTTTTT; CDR3: CASIPDRGRDGELFF
D: NA; V: TRBV28; J: TRBJ1-1; size: NA; DNA: TGTGCCAGCAGTTCCCCCCGGGACACCACGTACTCTGAAGCTTTCTTT; CDR3: CASSSPRDTTYSEAFF
D: TRBD2; V: TRBV9; J: TRBJ2-3; size: NA; DNA: TGTGCCAGCAGCGTGGGAGGGTGGGCGAATACGCAGTATTTT; CDR3: CASSVGGWANTQYF
D: NA; V: TRBV4-1; J: TRBJ2-7; size: NA; DNA: TGCGCCAGCAGCCAAGAACGAGCAGGGCAAGGTTACGAGCAGTACTTC; CDR3: CASSQERAGQGYEQYF
D: TRBD1; V: TRBV4-3; J: TRBJ2-2; size: NA; DNA: TGCGCCAGCAGCCAAGAGGCAGGGGGCGAACCCGGGGAGCTGTTTTTT; CDR3: CASSQEAGGEPGELFF
D: NA; V: TRBV11-2; J: TRBJ1-1; size: once; DNA: TGTGCCAGCAGCTTAGGGCAGGCGGGTGTGGGCACTGAAGCTTTCTTT; CDR3: CASSLGQAGVGTEAFF
D: NA; V: TRBV10-3; J: TRBJ2-7; size: NA; DNA: TGTGCCATCAGTGCGAGCTACGAGCAGTACTTC; CDR3: CAISASYEQYF
D: TRBD1; V: TRBV5-4; J: TRBJ2-7; size: NA; DNA: TGTGCCAGCAGCTGGGGAGCTGCAGGGGGCTATGGCTACGAGCAGTACTTC; CDR3: CASSWGAAGGYGYEQYF
D: NA; V: TRBV9; J: TRBJ1-3; size: NA; DNA: TGTGCCAGCAGCCCACACTCTGGAAACACCATATATTTT; CDR3: CASSPHSGNTIYF
D: TRBD1; V: TRBV29-1; J: TRBJ1-2; size: NA; DNA: TGCAGCGTTGGTACAGGGGTCTATGGCTACACCTTC; CDR3: CSVGTGVYGYTF
D: NA; V: TRBV18; J: TRBJ2-5; size: NA; DNA: TGTGCCAGCTCACCAGGGCAACAAGAGACCCAGTACTTC; CDR3: CASSPGQQETQYF
D: NA; V: TRBV4-3; J: TRBJ1-1; size: few; DNA: TGCGCCAGCAGCCTCCAGACTGTGAACACTGAAGCTTTCTTT; CDR3: CASSLQTVNTEAFF
D: NA; V: TRBV2; J: TRBJ1-2; size: NA; DNA: TGTGCCAGCAGTGAGGGGGGACCCCACTATGGCTACACCTTC; CDR3: CASSEGGPHYGYTF
D: NA; V: TRBV6-6; J: TRBJ1-2; size: NA; DNA: TGTGCCAGCAGTTACTTCGTAAAGGGGTCTTTCTATGGCTACACCTTC; CDR3: CASSYFVKGSFYGYTF
D: NA; V: TRBV7-3; J: TRBJ2-5; size: NA; DNA: TGTGCCAGCAGCCCAAGGGGACTCGGATATGGGGAGACCCAGTACTTC; CDR3: CASSPRGLGYGETQYF
D: NA; V: TRBV7-9; J: TRBJ2-5; size: NA; DNA: TGTGCCAGCAGCTTAGGGACACCTCAAGAGACCCAGTACTTC; CDR3: CASSLGTPQETQYF
D: TRBD1; V: TRBV6-1; J: TRBJ1-5; size: few; DNA: TGTGCCAGCAGTGAATTTACAGGGGCAGGCAATCAGCCCCAGCATTTT; CDR3: CASSEFTGAGNQPQHF
D: NA; V: TRBV30; J: TRBJ2-7; size: few; DNA: TGTGCCTGGAGTACGGGACAAGGGGAGCAGTACTTC; CDR3: CAWSTGQGEQYF
D: NA; V: TRBV19; J: TRBJ2-3; size: NA; DNA: TGTGCCAGTCCAACAATTGTACCGCCCACAGATACGCAGTATTTT; CDR3: CASPTIVPPTDTQYF
D: TRBD1; V: TRBV6-5; J: TRBJ1-1; size: NA; DNA: TGTGCCAGTCGCCAGGACAGGGGGTCCGGCACTGAAGCTTTCTTT; CDR3: CASRQDRGSGTEAFF
D: TRBD1; V: TRBV6-6; J: TRBJ1-5; size: few; DNA: TGTGCCAGCAGTAGACAGGGACAGAATCAGCCCCAGCATTTT; CDR3: CASSRQGQNQPQHF
D: TRBD1; V: TRBV27; J: TRBJ1-2; size: NA; DNA: TGTGCCAGTTGGGACAGGGGATATGGCTACACCTTC; CDR3: CASWDRGYGYTF
D: NA; V: TRBV7-2; J: TRBJ1-2; size: few; DNA: TGTGCCAGCAGCTTAGCGAAGAGGGGGGGGCTGAATGGCTACACCTTC; CDR3: CASSLAKRGGLNGYTF
D: TRBD1; V: TRBV19; J: TRBJ2-3; size: NA; DNA: TGTGCCAGTAGTATAGCCAGGGGGCGTACAGATACGCAGTATTTT; CDR3: CASSIARGRTDTQYF
D: NA; V: TRBV11-2; J: TRBJ1-1; size: once; DNA: TGTGCCAGCAGCCAGGGCCCTGAAGCTTTCTTT; CDR3: CASSQGPEAFF
D: TRBD1; V: TRBV4-2; J: TRBJ2-4; size: NA; DNA: TGTGCCAGCAGCCAAGGGACAGGGGTCGACATTCAGTACTTC; CDR3: CASSQGTGVDIQYF
D: NA; V: TRBV7-2; J: TRBJ1-5; size: NA; DNA: TGTGCCAGCAGCGAGAGGGCCCAAGGTCAGCCCCAGCATTTT; CDR3: CASSERAQGQPQHF
D: TRBD1; V: TRBV5-8; J: TRBJ1-5; size: NA; DNA: TGTGCCAGCAGCTTGTACGGGACAGGGGTTCAGCCCCAGCATTTT; CDR3: CASSLYGTGVQPQHF
D: TRBD1; V: TRBV5-1; J: TRBJ1-2; size: NA; DNA: TGCGCCAGCAGCTCCACCATACTGACAGGGGGAGCTAACTATGGCTACACCTTC; CDR3: CASSSTILTGGANYGYTF
D: NA; V: TRBV5-1; J: TRBJ2-2; size: NA; DNA: TGCGCCAGCAGCTTGGATATGGGGCCTGGCACCGGGGAGCTGTTTTTT; CDR3: CASSLDMGPGTGELFF
D: TRBD1; V: TRBV30; J: TRBJ2-2; size: NA; DNA: TGTGCCTGGAGTGGGGGACAGGGAAGCACGTTTTTGAACACCGGGGAGCTGTTTTTT; CDR3: CAWSGGQGSTFLNTGELFF
D: NA; V: TRBV9; J: TRBJ1-1; size: once; DNA: TGTGCCAGCAGCTACCAGGCCGTTGCGGGCACTGAAGCTTTCTTT; CDR3: CASSYQAVAGTEAFF
D: TRBD1; V: TRBV7-2; J: TRBJ1-2; size: NA; DNA: TGTGCCAGCAGCTTACTTCGACAGGGGAGTGGCTACACCTTC; CDR3: CASSLLRQGSGYTF
D: NA; V: TRBV7-9; J: TRBJ2-3; size: few; DNA: TGTGCCAGCAACAAAATATACACAGATACGCAGTATTTT; CDR3: CASNKIYTDTQYF
D: NA; V: TRBV11-2; J: TRBJ1-1; size: NA; DNA: TGTGCCAGCAGCCCCCCGGTAGGGAGCACTGAAGCTTTCTTT; CDR3: CASSPPVGSTEAFF
D: NA; V: TRBV28; J: TRBJ2-7; size: NA; DNA: TGTGCCAGCAGTTCAACAGGAGGGAAGCCCTACGAGCAGTACTTC; CDR3: CASSSTGGKPYEQYF
D: TRBD1; V: TRBV2; J: TRBJ2-4; size: NA; DNA: TGTGCCAGCAGACGGGACAGGACATCCGAAAACATTCAGTACTTC; CDR3: CASRRDRTSENIQYF
D: TRBD1; V: TRBV30; J: TRBJ1-2; size: NA; DNA: TGTGCCTGGACGCGGGCGTCAGGGGGTTTCGGTGGCTACACCTTC; CDR3: CAWTRASGGFGGYTF
D: TRBD2; V: TRBV7-2; J: TRBJ2-2; size: NA; DNA: TGTGCCAGCAGCTCGGGACTAGCGGGACCTGGCCCCGGGGAGCTGTTTTTT; CDR3: CASSSGLAGPGPGELFF
D: NA; V: TRBV19; J: TRBJ1-2; size: NA; DNA: TGTGCCAGTAGTGAGCCGGGGAAAGCTAACTATGGCTACACCTTC; CDR3: CASSEPGKANYGYTF
D: NA; V: TRBV19; J: TRBJ1-1; size: NA; DNA: TGTGCCAGTAGTATGGACACGAGAGTTACGGCTGAAGCTTTCTTT; CDR3: CASSMDTRVTAEAFF
D: TRBD2; V: TRBV5-6; J: TRBJ2-3; size: NA; DNA: TGTGCCAGCAGGAAAGAGCGGGGGGTAGTACAAGATACGCAGTATTTT; CDR3: CASRKERGVVQDTQYF
D: TRBD1; V: TRBV7-9; J: TRBJ1-1; size: NA; DNA: TGTGCCAGCAGGGGGCAGGGGGCGTACACTGAAGCTTTCTTT; CDR3: CASRGQGAYTEAFF